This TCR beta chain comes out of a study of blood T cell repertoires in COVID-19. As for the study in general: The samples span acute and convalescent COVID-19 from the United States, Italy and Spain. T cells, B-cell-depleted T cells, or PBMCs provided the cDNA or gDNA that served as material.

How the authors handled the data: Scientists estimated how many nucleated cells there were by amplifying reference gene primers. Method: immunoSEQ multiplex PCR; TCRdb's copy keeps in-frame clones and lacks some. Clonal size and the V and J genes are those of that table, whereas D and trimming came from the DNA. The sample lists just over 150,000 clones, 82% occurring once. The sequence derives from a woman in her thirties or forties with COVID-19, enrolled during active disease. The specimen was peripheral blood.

The CDR3 sequence is CASSSSVDIVPYEQYF. Here the CDR3 DNA reads TGTGCCAGCAGTTCCTCGGTCGACATTGTCCCCTACGAGCAGTACTTC. The chain has TRBV28 and TRBJ2-7; D call uncertain. The CDR3 extends over 16 amino acids. CDR1 and CDR2 (germline): MDHEN, SYDVKM. Trimming removed 4 bases at V and 2 bases at J, with 18 bases between.